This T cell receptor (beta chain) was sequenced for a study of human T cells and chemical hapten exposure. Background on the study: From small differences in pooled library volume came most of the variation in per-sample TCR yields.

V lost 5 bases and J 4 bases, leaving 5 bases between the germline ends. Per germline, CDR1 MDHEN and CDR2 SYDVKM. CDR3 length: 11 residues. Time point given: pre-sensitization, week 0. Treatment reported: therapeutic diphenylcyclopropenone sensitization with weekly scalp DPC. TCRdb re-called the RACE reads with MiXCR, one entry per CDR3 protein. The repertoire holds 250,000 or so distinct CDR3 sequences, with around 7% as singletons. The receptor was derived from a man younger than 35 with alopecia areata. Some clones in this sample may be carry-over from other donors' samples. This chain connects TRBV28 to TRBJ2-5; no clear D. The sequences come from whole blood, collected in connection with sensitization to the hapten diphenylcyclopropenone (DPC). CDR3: CASSKGETQYF. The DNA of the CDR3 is TGTGCCAGCAGTAAAGGAGAGACCCAGTACTTC.